The 23 T cell receptor beta chains given below trace back to one sample, sequenced in a study of blood T cells in healthy people across ages. A second PCR, run for roughly 7 to 12 cycles, used a sample-barcoded 5' primer plus a J-beta primer mix. Using its own MiXCR run on the 5' RACE reads, TCRdb lists one record per CDR3 protein. The top ten hold approximately 0.75% of the sample, which has around 1,000,000 distinct CDR3 sequences, almost 25% seen once. This sample also belongs to another study, concerning T cells of mothers and their children.

The sequenced sample was blood. The receptors come from a girl aged 2-10 years in good health.

V gene TRBV11-2 combines with J gene TRBJ1-2; TRBD1 agrees at 9 bases. This CDR3 has 14 residues. Germline loops: CDR1 SGHAT, CDR2 FQNNGV. V shed 5 bases and J 8 bases; nucleotides not matched to a gene: 9. CDR3 loop: CASSPIDRGDGYTF. CDR3 coding DNA: TGTGCCAGCAGCCCCATCGACAGGGGGGACGGCTACACCTTC.

The table lists this clonotype with a few counts. The rearrangement joins TRBV7-2 to TRBJ1-5; D is uncertain. The V and J ends lost 5 bases and 3 bases respectively, with 17 bases between them. Germline CDR1 SGHTA, CDR2 FQGNSA. The CDR3 is made up of 16 amino acids. The CDR3 is CASSRWTADYNQPQHF. The CDR3 nucleotides read TGTGCCAGCAGCCGCTGGACTGCGGACTACAATCAGCCCCAGCATTTT.

This sequence joins TRBV24-1 and TRBJ2-3; D tentatively reads TRBD1 or TRBD2 (5 bases each). This CDR3 has 13 residues. The V gene's germline CDR1 is KGHDR and CDR2 SFDVKD. Trimming cost V 9 bases and J 5 bases, with 14 bases left between them. CDR3 DNA sequence: TGTGCCACCGGGGGTATAAGGGAAGATACGCAGTATTTT. This sequence encodes CATGGIREDTQYF.

The chain carries TRBV21-1 and TRBJ2-5; the D call in the table, TRBD1, was not verified against the DNA. TRBV21-1 is given as a pseudogene. The CDR3 totals 17 residues. This CDR3 reads CASSREPQGANEETQYF. The CDR3 bases are TGTGCCAGCAGCCGAGAACCGCAGGGGGCGAATGAGGAGACCCAGTACTTC.

V is TRBV3-1 and J is TRBJ2-7; D remains ambiguous. The V gene lost 0 bases and the J gene lost 2 bases, with 11 bases spanning the gap. From germline, CDR1 is LGHDT and CDR2 YNNKEL (reference sequence). The CDR3 totals 15 residues. CDR3 coding DNA: TGTGCCAGCAGCCAAGATCCACACGCGGCCTACGAGCAGTACTTC. Its translation: CASSQDPHAAYEQYF.

The rearrangement joins TRBV20-1 to TRBJ1-1, with D possibly matching TRBD1 (6 bases). The CDR3 loop spans 14 amino acids. The ends were cut back, 0 bases at V and 1 base at J, with 9 bases in the middle. Germline values: CDR1 DFQATT, CDR2 SNEGSKA (reference sequence). CDR3 in DNA: TGCAGTGCTAGAGAGGGAGGGGGGAACACTGAAGCTTTCTTT. Translated: CSAREGGGNTEAFF.

This clonotype was detected only a few times. As DNA, the CDR3 is TGCAGTGTCGCGGGACTAGTCGACCACGAGCAGTACTTC. Translating gives CSVAGLVDHEQYF. The chain joins TRBV20-1 to TRBJ2-5; 8 bases fit TRBD2. The J call may be mistaken, given a closer DNA end match to TRBJ2-7. The germline V gene has CDR1 DFQATT and CDR2 SNEGSKA (reference sequence). The CDR3 has 13 amino acids.

This sequence joins TRBV4-1 and TRBJ1-4; D not resolved. The CDR3 runs to 13 residues. V was pared by 4 bases and J by 7 bases, with 10 bases between. CDR1 is MGHRA and CDR2 is YSYEKL in the germline V gene. Here the CDR3 DNA reads TGCGCCAGCAGCCTAAACCGAGTTGAAAAACTGTTTTTT. This encodes CASSLNRVEKLFF.

On this clonotype itself: The junction departs from germline at one end; a sequencing error may be responsible. The rearrangement uses TRBV7-2 and TRBJ2-5; the match to TRBD2 covers 7 bases. The length of the CDR3 is 17 residues. CDR1 and CDR2 from the germline V gene are SGHTA and FQGNSA. CDR3 in DNA: TGCGCCAGCAGCCAAACCCCGGGAGGCGGGGTGAGAGAGACCCAGTACTTC. Translation: CASSQTPGGGVRETQYF. The variable domain in full, with the rest retrieved from reference TRBV7-2 and TRBJ2-5, is GAGVSQSPSNKVTEKGKDVELRCDPISGHTALYWYRQSLGQGLEFLIYFQGNSAPDKSGLPSDRFSAERTGGSVSTLTIQRTQQEDSAVYLCASSQTPGGGVRETQYFGPGTRLLVL.

Comments on this clonotype: With a much larger clone just one base away, this may be a read error. The chain joins TRBV4-3 to TRBJ2-3, with 7 bases identical to TRBD1. The CDR3 runs to 13 residues. CDR1 and CDR2 (germline): LGHNA, YSLEER. CDR3 in DNA: TGCGCCTGCAGTCGGACAGGTTTAGATACGCAGTATTTT. Its protein product is CACSRTGLDTQYF.

The rearrangement uses TRBV10-2 and TRBJ1-2; no reliable D call. V gave up 11 bases and J gave up 2 bases, with 18 bases separating them. The CDR3 length is 14 residues. The germline V gene encodes CDR1 WSHSY and CDR2 SAAADI. The CDR3 DNA reads TGCGCCTCAGGAGGTGTAGGAGGAAACTATGGCTACACCTTC. Residues: CASGGVGGNYGYTF.

This clonotype turned up a few times. The chain has TRBV7-2 and TRBJ2-5; a weak D match, TRBD2 (6 bases). The CDR3 covers 14 residues. Germline loops: CDR1 SGHTA, CDR2 FQGNSA. V was shortened by 6 bases and J by 4 bases, with 15 bases between the two germline ends. Here the CDR3 reads CASSSDGRRETQYF. For the CDR3, the DNA is TGTGCCAGCAGTTCGGACGGGAGAAGAGAGACCCAGTACTTC.

The chain recombines TRBV6-5 with TRBJ2-5; either TRBD1 or TRBD2 may supply D (5 bases each). The J call is doubtful: the DNA matches TRBJ2-7 better. The germline V gene has CDR1 MNHEY and CDR2 SVGAGI. The CDR3 has 13 residues. The chain's CDR3 is CASSWGTDYEQYF. The CDR3 DNA follows: TGTGCCAGCAGTTGGGGGACGGACTACGAGCAGTACTTC.

The V and J genes are TRBV7-2 and TRBJ2-1; 7 bases align to TRBD2. The junction had 8 bases not matched to a gene; V was cut back by 5 bases and J by 4 bases. The germline V gene has CDR1 SGHTA and CDR2 FQGNSA. This CDR3 contains 15 residues. Here the CDR3 reads CASSPLLGGYNEQFF. The CDR3 DNA reads TGTGCCAGCAGCCCCCTATTGGGGGGGTACAATGAGCAGTTCTTC.

This rearrangement joins TRBV10-3 to TRBJ2-6; D is undetermined. CDR3 length: 15 amino acids. Per the germline V gene, CDR1 is ENHRY and CDR2 is SYGVKD. The ends were cut back, 2 bases at V and 2 bases at J, with 7 bases in the middle. The DNA of the CDR3 is TGTGCCATCAGTGAGGGAATAGCTGGGGCCAACGTCCTGACTTTC. It translates to CAISEGIAGANVLTF.

The chain recombines TRBV19 with TRBJ2-1, with D hard to call. Germline CDR1 and CDR2: LNHDA and SQIVND (reference sequence). This CDR3 has 10 residues. V was trimmed by 10 bases and J by 12 bases, leaving 13 bases between them. The CDR3 is CATRANGQFF. In nucleotides, the CDR3 is TGTGCCACCCGGGCGAACGGGCAGTTCTTC.

This chain links TRBV7-8 with TRBJ1-1; tentative D call: TRBD1 (5 bases). The CDR3 is made up of 15 amino acids. V was clipped by 1 base and J by 4 bases, with 13 bases between them. Germline lookup yields CDR1 SGHVS and CDR2 FQNEAQ. The CDR3 DNA is TGTGCCAGCAGCTTAGTCGGGGGGACGTTCACTGAAGCTTTCTTT. This gives the protein CASSLVGGTFTEAFF.

The J gene is TRBJ2-4, the V gene TRBV9; perhaps TRBD2 as D (5 bases). Trimming removed 3 bases at V and 3 bases at J, with 13 bases between. This CDR3 is built from 15 residues. Germline CDR1 is SGDLS and CDR2 is YYNGEE. The CDR3 region has the DNA TGTGCCAGCAGCGATTCAGAGGGAATCAAAAACATTCAGTACTTC. Protein product: CASSDSEGIKNIQYF.

A few counts support this clonotype. The chain uses TRBV20-1 and TRBJ2-7; perhaps TRBD2 as D (5 bases). The V gene lost 3 bases and the J gene lost 3 bases, with 9 bases spanning the gap. Germline V gives CDR1 DFQATT, CDR2 SNEGSKA (reference sequence). The CDR3 spans 12 residues. This CDR3 reads CSARDLFYEQYF. CDR3 coding DNA: TGCAGTGCTAGGGACTTATTCTACGAGCAGTACTTC.

This clonotype was observed a handful of times. The rearrangement joins TRBV3-1 to TRBJ1-1; perhaps TRBD1 as D (5 bases). V was clipped by 8 bases and J by 1 base, with 14 bases between them. This CDR3 comprises 14 residues. CDR1 and CDR2 from the germline V gene are LGHDT and YNNKEL (reference sequence). In DNA, the CDR3 is TGTGCCAGCCGTATCGATGGGGGGAACACTGAAGCTTTCTTT. Its translation: CASRIDGGNTEAFF.

This clonotype appeared many times. The gene calls are TRBV7-2 and TRBJ2-5; D not resolved. Germline CDR1 reads SGHTA; CDR2 reads FQGNSA. The CDR3 runs to 15 residues. V lost 3 bases and J lost 5, with 16 bases in between. The CDR3 loop reads CASSFQVRTEETQYF. Here the CDR3 DNA reads TGTGCCAGCAGCTTCCAAGTGCGAACTGAGGAGACCCAGTACTTC. The full variable domain, its missing parts supplied by reference TRBV7-2 and TRBJ2-5, is GAGVSQSPSNKVTEKGKDVELRCDPISGHTALYWYRQSLGQGLEFLIYFQGNSAPDKSGLPSDRFSAERTGGSVSTLTIQRTQQEDSAVYLCASSFQVRTEETQYFGPGTRLLVL.

This clonotype was observed a few times. The genes are TRBV20-1 and TRBJ2-4; 7 bases map to TRBD2. The CDR3 extends over 21 amino acids. Germline CDR1 reads DFQATT; CDR2 reads SNEGSKA (reference sequence). The V and J ends lost 6 bases and 0 bases, in that order; junction bases with no gene match: 26. This CDR3 is CSAPLGGRRRELEIAKNIQYF. The CDR3 bases are TGCAGTGCACCGCTGGGCGGGAGAAGGAGGGAGCTGGAGATAGCCAAAAACATTCAGTACTTC.

The gene calls are TRBV5-1 and TRBJ2-3; D may match TRBD1 or TRBD2 (5 bases each). Germline CDR1 is SGHRS and CDR2 is YFSETQ. This CDR3 is 16 amino acids long. The V end lost 0 bases, the J end lost 2 bases, and 13 bases lay between the germline ends. The CDR3 nucleotides read TGCGCCAGCAGCTTGGACTTCGGGGCTTACACAGATACGCAGTATTTT. Its protein is CASSLDFGAYTDTQYF.